This is a list of T cell receptor beta chains from one sample in a study of OX40 agonist ivuxolimab in advanced cancers. The table came from immunoSEQ multiplex PCR; TCRdb's copy has only in-frame clones and leaves some out. Here the sample spans about 84,000 clones, 75% to 90% being singletons. Sequencing used CD4+ or CD8+ T cells sorted from blood, obtained in a trial of the OX40 agonist ivuxolimab. The receptors derive from an adult with an advanced solid tumor such as melanoma, head and neck, liver or kidney cancer. Both conserved end residues are part of each CDR3. The D gene is left open where the match is weak. Part of the rows lack a size; the others show once, few, many or a class for expanded clones.

once	TRBD1	TRBV7-6	TRBJ1-5	CASSAGTGVQHF	TGTGCCAGCAGCGCCGGGACAGGGGTCCAGCATTTT
NA	NA	TRBV28	TRBJ2-2	CASSGDGRSFANTGELFF	TGTGCCAGCAGTGGGGACGGACGATCCTTCGCGAACACCGGGGAGCTGTTTTTT
NA	NA	TRBV2	TRBJ2-2	CASSERHFLNTGELFF	TGTGCCAGCAGTGAACGACACTTCCTGAACACCGGGGAGCTGTTTTTT
NA	NA	TRBV6-6	TRBJ2-7	CASSLGGLYEQYF	TGTGCCAGCAGTTTAGGCGGGCTCTACGAGCAGTACTTC
NA	TRBD2	TRBV14	TRBJ2-1	CASRPSGTSGFGEQFF	TGTGCCAGCAGACCCTCCGGGACTAGCGGATTCGGGGAGCAGTTCTTC
NA	NA	TRBV6-6	TRBJ1-2	CASSYSESDYGYTF	TGTGCCAGCAGTTATTCAGAGAGCGACTATGGCTACACCTTC
NA	NA	TRBV2	TRBJ1-2	CASSRDVGGYGYTF	TGTGCCAGCAGTCGGGACGTAGGAGGCTATGGCTACACCTTC
NA	TRBD1	TRBV11-2	TRBJ2-5	CASSSQGPETQYF	TGTGCCAGCAGCTCACAGGGGCCGGAGACCCAGTACTTC
NA	TRBD2	TRBV5-4	TRBJ2-3	CASSSSGRNSTDTQYF	TGTGCCAGCAGTTCTAGCGGGAGGAATAGCACAGATACGCAGTATTTT
NA	NA	TRBV7-8	TRBJ2-3	CASSPLKLDTQYF	TGTGCCAGCAGCCCACTAAAGCTGGATACGCAGTATTTT
few	TRBD1	TRBV9	TRBJ1-1	CASSSGQGDTEAFF	TGTGCCAGCAGCTCGGGACAGGGGGACACTGAAGCTTTCTTT
NA	TRBD1	TRBV10-3	TRBJ2-7	CAISEYRGPYEQYF	TGTGCCATCAGTGAGTACAGGGGGCCCTACGAGCAGTACTTC
NA	NA	TRBV5-1	TRBJ1-3	CASSLDARPSGNTIYF	TGCGCCAGCAGCTTGGACGCCCGACCCTCTGGAAACACCATATATTTT
NA	NA	TRBV28	TRBJ1-4	CASSFQDRLFF	TGTGCCAGCAGCTTTCAGGACCGACTGTTTTTT
NA	NA	TRBV7-3	TRBJ2-2	CASGTGSGELFF	TGTGCCAGCGGAACAGGGTCCGGGGAGCTGTTTTTT
NA	TRBD1	TRBV10-1	TRBJ2-2	CASSIVWDRANGELFF	TGCGCCAGCAGTATAGTTTGGGACAGGGCTAACGGGGAGCTGTTTTTT
NA	TRBD1	TRBV5-4	TRBJ1-6	CASSLGTGGSPLHF	TGTGCCAGCAGCTTGGGGACAGGGGGTTCACCCCTCCACTTT
NA	NA	TRBV5-4	TRBJ2-5	CAIAPSGAVRETQYF	TGTGCCATCGCGCCCTCGGGGGCCGTTAGAGAGACCCAGTACTTC
NA	TRBD2	TRBV27	TRBJ2-5	CAVAPGGQETQYF	TGTGCCGTCGCTCCGGGAGGTCAAGAGACCCAGTACTTC
NA	TRBD1	TRBV4-2	TRBJ1-5	CASSQDETGRGNQPQHF	TGTGCCAGCAGCCAAGATGAGACAGGGAGGGGCAATCAGCCCCAGCATTTT
NA	NA	TRBV10-3	TRBJ2-2	CAIRAGAGSAGELFF	TGTGCCATCCGAGCCGGGGCGGGTTCGGCCGGGGAGCTGTTTTTT
NA	NA	TRBV28	TRBJ1-2	CASSPHTGYGYTF	TGTGCCAGCAGTCCGCACACAGGGTATGGCTACACCTTC
NA	NA	TRBV2	TRBJ2-6	CASSTMTARGANVLTF	TGTGCCAGCAGTACAATGACAGCGAGGGGGGCCAACGTCCTGACTTTC
NA	NA	TRBV13	TRBJ2-3	CASSLAGPSTDTQYF	TGTGCCAGCAGCTTAGCGGGACCCAGCACAGATACGCAGTATTTT
NA	TRBD2	TRBV4-2	TRBJ2-5	CASSQDITSGSKGETQYF	TGTGCCAGCAGCCAAGATATTACTAGCGGGAGTAAAGGAGAGACCCAGTACTTC
NA	TRBD2	TRBV6-4	TRBJ2-1	CASHIPGLAGGYEQFF	TGTGCCAGCCACATACCGGGACTAGCGGGAGGATATGAGCAGTTCTTC
NA	NA	TRBV6-1	TRBJ2-3	CASNGAGFTDTQYF	TGTGCCAGCAATGGGGCGGGCTTCACAGATACGCAGTATTTT
NA	NA	TRBV18	TRBJ2-7	CASSPWQGAYEQYF	TGTGCCAGCTCACCATGGCAGGGCGCCTACGAGCAGTACTTC
NA	TRBD2	TRBV5-6	TRBJ2-3	CASSYLSGGFTDTQYF	TGTGCCAGCAGTTATCTTAGCGGGGGGTTCACAGATACGCAGTATTTT
NA	NA	TRBV6-5	TRBJ1-1	CASRWDGNTEAFF	TGTGCCAGCAGATGGGACGGAAACACTGAAGCTTTCTTT
NA	NA	TRBV10-3	TRBJ2-7	CAISDVVQGNEQYF	TGTGCCATCAGTGACGTGGTCCAGGGTAACGAGCAGTACTTC
NA	TRBD1	TRBV7-3	TRBJ1-1	CASSVQGANTEAFF	TGTGCCAGCAGCGTACAGGGGGCGAACACTGAAGCTTTCTTT
NA	TRBD2	TRBV6-5	TRBJ2-7	CASSYAPGGAYEQYF	TGTGCCAGCAGTTACGCCCCGGGGGGGGCCTACGAGCAGTACTTC
few	NA	TRBV5-6	TRBJ2-3	CASSLGGFTDTQYF	TGTGCCAGCAGCTTGGGAGGGTTTACAGATACGCAGTATTTT
NA	TRBD2	TRBV5-4	TRBJ2-3	CASSFWGRSGSFTDTQYF	TGTGCCAGCAGCTTTTGGGGTCGTAGCGGGAGTTTCACAGATACGCAGTATTTT
NA	NA	TRBV28	TRBJ2-2	CASSLGGDAGELFF	TGTGCCAGCAGTTTAGGCGGGGACGCCGGGGAGCTGTTTTTT
NA	NA	TRBV7-7	TRBJ1-5	CASSLRTMDMHSNQPQHF	TGTGCTAGCAGCTTACGGACGATGGACATGCATTCCAATCAGCCCCAGCATTTT
NA	TRBD1	TRBV2	TRBJ1-2	CASSDRGLRGYTF	TGTGCCAGCAGTGACAGGGGGCTGAGAGGCTACACCTTC
NA	TRBD2	TRBV7-9	TRBJ2-7	CASSPKTSGRYEQYF	TGTGCCAGCAGCCCCAAGACTAGCGGGCGGTACGAGCAGTACTTC
NA	NA	TRBV5-1	TRBJ1-1	CASSSGILNTEAFF	TGCGCCAGCAGCTCCGGAATTTTGAACACTGAAGCTTTCTTT